This T cell receptor (beta chain) appears in the sequencing data of a study of monozygotic twins with inflammatory bowel disease. Using the 5' RACE reads, TCRdb records one entry per CDR3 protein without DNA. Its listing shows about 380,000 distinct CDR3 sequences. This receptor was taken from a human donor with ulcerative colitis or Crohn's disease, or a healthy co-twin of an affected twin (not recorded which). Sequenced material: blood.

CDR3 sequence: CASSVGRRDRGEQYF. The genes are TRBV9 and TRBJ2-7; the D call from TCRdb, TRBD1, cannot be confirmed without DNA. Germline V lookup: CDR1 SGDLS, CDR2 YYNGEE. The CDR3 runs to 15 residues.